This TCR beta chain was sequenced for a study of Ad26.COV2.S vaccination and SARS-CoV-2 variants. Sequencing was performed with immunoSEQ multiplex PCR; in TCRdb, only in-frame clones are kept and a portion is missing. The sample carries about 350,000 clones, about 88% recorded once. Points on this clone: Its antigen is currently unknown.

Treatment here: around 19 received Ad26.COV2.S at low or high dose, single or two shots; about 5 received placebo; per-sample allocation not given. All samples were drawn on day 63, counting from the first vaccine or placebo injection. After removal of 2 bases from V and 6 bases from J, the junction contained 12 bases not matched to a gene. Germline CDR1 is SGHTA and CDR2 is FQGNSA. This CDR3 has 18 residues. Broader study findings: Estimates derived from TCR breadth and depth analyses may have underestimated total T cell responses.

The specimen comprised peripheral blood, sampled in a trial of Ad26.COV2.S vaccine versus placebo. The chain employs TRBV7-2 and TRBJ1-4, with 10 bases lining up with TRBD1. The clonotype comes from a person aged 18-65 years who received the Ad26.COV2.S COVID-19 vaccine or a placebo. The chain's CDR3 is CASSLWGGQGVADEKLFF. The CDR3 coding sequence is TGTGCCAGCAGCTTATGGGGTGGACAGGGGGTGGCGGATGAAAAACTGTTTTTT.